This T cell receptor beta chain is from a study of CD8 T cells in ankylosing spondylitis. Whole-study findings and limits: Reports say disease-linked clones showed up significantly more in matched ankylosing spondylitis synovial fluid. It appeared that ankylosing spondylitis blood was characterized by a TCR beta motif of roughly 8 highly homologous variants. Researchers report that disease-linked clones proved CD8+ and relatively rare in peripheral blood.

This clonotype has a handful of counts. Antigen specificity is unknown. The authors made TCR beta libraries by quantitative 5'-RACE with molecular barcodes. In TCRdb, the 5' RACE reads were re-called with MiXCR into one record per CDR3 protein. The repertoire holds about 300,000 distinct CDR3 sequences, with approximately 10% as singletons. The receptor's source is a female donor with ankylosing spondylitis or in good health (not recorded which). Sample: blood, either unsorted or a sorted T cell fraction (not recorded which).

The CDR3 sequence: CASSVSAQETQYF. Here the CDR3 DNA reads TGTGCCAGCAGCGTCTCAGCCCAAGAGACCCAGTACTTC. The chain carries TRBV11-2 and TRBJ2-5; D not certain. Looked up from germline, CDR1 is SGHAT and CDR2 is FQNNGV. Trimming removed 5 bases at V and 1 base at J, with 8 bases between. This CDR3 has 13 amino acids.